This T cell receptor (beta chain) was captured by sequencing in a study of cytomegalovirus exposure and HLA in healthy donors. The CDR3 is 13 amino acids. The germline gives CDR1 MNHEY, CDR2 SMNVEV (reference sequence). Trimming shortened V by 5 bases and J by 3 bases, and 11 bases separated the two germline ends. 13 Jbeta primers and 60 Vbeta primers were used for the PCR. Profiling relied on immunoSEQ multiplex PCR, and the TCRdb table lists in-frame clones only, not all of them. The sample holds 100,000 or so clones, approximately 81% seen once. The rearrangement joins TRBV27 to TRBJ2-7; no clear D gene. The sequence was collected from a female donor in good health and CMV-seropositive. The sequenced sample consisted of PBMCs. The chain's CDR3 is CASSLTPVYEQYF. As DNA, the CDR3 is TGTGCCAGCAGTCTCACACCCGTCTACGAGCAGTACTTC.